This T cell receptor (beta chain) was captured in a study of T cell responses to AZD1222 COVID-19 vaccine. Generated by immunoSEQ multiplex PCR, the TCRdb table keeps only in-frame clones and is missing some. This sample carries 150,000 or so clones, about 90% of them seen once, and the ten largest clones take more than 5.5%. Study-wide results and caveats: Elevations in Spike-specific TCR breadth and depth followed administration of two AZD1222 doses. Among the donors, most were white British and more were female, and clonal diversity was possibly underestimated. Spike as a whole was targeted by vaccine-associated CD4 TCRs, dominant at 160-218 and 743-854.

A word on this clone: As yet, its antigen is unknown.

Germline V gene sequence: CDR1 DFQATT, CDR2 SNEGSKA (reference sequence). This CDR3 is built from 14 residues. Trimming shortened V by 3 bases and J by 1 base, and 13 bases separated the two germline ends. The clonotype was recovered from an adult in good health. The source was peripheral blood, collected on day 0 of AZD1222 vaccination. This sequence joins TRBV20-1 and TRBJ2-7; D is possibly TRBD1 (6 bases). CDR3 in DNA: TGCAGTGCTAGTTGGTCCGGGACATCCTACGAGCAGTACTTC. The encoded protein is CSASWSGTSYEQYF.